The clone carrying this T cell receptor beta chain was seen only a few times. Germline CDR1 SGHAT, CDR2 FQNNGV. This CDR3 is 13 amino acids long. V gave up 6 bases and J gave up 6 bases, with 12 bases separating them. The investigators amplified TCR beta CDR3 regions from RNA transcripts. Researchers ran a first-round RT-PCR on the TCR CDR3 using the HTBI primer set. TCRdb processed the multiplex PCR reads anew with MiXCR; each CDR3 protein has one entry. This sample has 160,000 or so distinct CDR3 sequences, with approximately 9% found just once. This entry belongs to a study of T cells in Graves' hyperthyroidism and ophthalmopathy.

Sequencing was done on a sample of blood. The chain is built from TRBV11-2 and TRBJ1-3; possibly TRBD1 for D (6 bases). The origin of this receptor is a woman aged 18-29 years with Graves' hyperthyroidism that later progressed to Graves' ophthalmopathy. The CDR3 DNA sequence: TGTGCCAGCAGATCTACAGGGCTAAACACCATATATTTT. Protein sequence: CASRSTGLNTIYF.